What follows are 5 T cell receptor beta chains derived from one specimen sequenced in a study of T cell responses to AZD1222 COVID-19 vaccine. The assay was immunoSEQ multiplex PCR, and TCRdb's table has in-frame clones only and misses some. The sample holds some 200,000 clones, roughly nine tenths seen once. The sample here was peripheral blood, taken 28 days after the second AZD1222 dose. The receptor source for this set is an adult who received the AZD1222 COVID-19 vaccine.

The CDR3 DNA is TGTGCCAGCAGTTACAATCAGGGGTTTTCGGATGGCTACACCTTC. Translated, it gives CASSYNQGFSDGYTF. This sequence joins TRBV6-5 and TRBJ1-2; D might be TRBD1 (6 bases). Trimming removed 2 bases at V and 6 bases at J, with 16 bases between. The CDR3 loop spans 15 amino acids. Germline loops: CDR1 MNHEY, CDR2 SVGAGI.

The rearrangement uses TRBV27 and TRBJ2-7; 10 nucleotides match TRBD1. CDR1 is MNHEY and CDR2 is SMNVEV in the germline V gene (reference sequence). The CDR3 totals 15 residues. V was pared by 2 bases and J by 2 bases, with 3 bases of the junction left unmatched. The CDR3 nucleotides are TGTGCCAGCAGTTTAAAAGGGACAGGGGCCTACGAGCAGTACTTC. It yields the protein CASSLKGTGAYEQYF.

The chain recombines TRBV4-1 with TRBJ2-1; 9 nucleotides agree with TRBD2. Germline V gene sequence: CDR1 MGHRA, CDR2 YSYEKL. The CDR3 has 16 amino acids. J lost 3 bases, V lost 0 bases, and 3 bases had no gene match. Here the CDR3 DNA reads TGCGCCAGCAGCCAAGAAGCGCGGGGGGGCTACAATGAGCAGTTCTTC. Its translation is CASSQEARGGYNEQFF.

The rearrangement uses TRBV4-3 and TRBJ1-2, with TRBD1 identical over 9 bases. With 4 bases clipped from V and 8 bases from J, the junction kept 11 bases outside the gene matches. The CDR3 is made up of 15 amino acids. Germline V gene sequence: CDR1 LGHNA, CDR2 YSLEER. CDR3: CASSRTSGTGTGYTF. CDR3 nucleotides: TGCGCCAGCAGCCGCACCTCCGGGACAGGGACGGGCTACACCTTC.

This clone showed up just once. The chain couples TRBV27 to TRBJ1-4; 12 bases match TRBD1. J lost 3 bases, V lost 5 bases, and 7 bases had no gene match. Germline V gene data show CDR1 as MNHEY and CDR2 as SMNVEV (reference sequence). The CDR3 runs to 17 residues. CDR3 in amino acids: CASSRRDRGLSNEKLFF. CDR3 DNA sequence: TGTGCCAGCAGTAGAAGGGACAGGGGGCTGTCTAATGAAAAACTGTTTTTT.